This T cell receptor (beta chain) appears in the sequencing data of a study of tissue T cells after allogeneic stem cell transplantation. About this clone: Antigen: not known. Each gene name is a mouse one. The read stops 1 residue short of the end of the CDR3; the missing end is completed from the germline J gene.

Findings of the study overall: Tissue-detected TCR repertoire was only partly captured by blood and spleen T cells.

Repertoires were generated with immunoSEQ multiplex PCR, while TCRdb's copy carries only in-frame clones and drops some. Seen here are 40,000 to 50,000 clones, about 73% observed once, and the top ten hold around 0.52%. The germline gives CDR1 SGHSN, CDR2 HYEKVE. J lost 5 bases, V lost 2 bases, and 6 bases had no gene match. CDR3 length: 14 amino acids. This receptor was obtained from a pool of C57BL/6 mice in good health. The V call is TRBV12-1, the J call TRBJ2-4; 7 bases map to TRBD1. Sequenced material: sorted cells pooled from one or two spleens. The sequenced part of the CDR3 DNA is TGTGCCAGCTCTCACACCGGGACAGTAAACACCTTGTAC. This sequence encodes CASSHTGTVNTLY. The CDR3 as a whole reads CASSHTGTVNTLYF.